This is a list of T cell receptor beta chains from one sample in a study of cytomegalovirus exposure and HLA in healthy donors. Assay: immunoSEQ multiplex PCR; the TCRdb copy retains only in-frame clones and omits some. The data show roughly 150,000 clones, with about 64% seen just once and roughly 3.1% held by the top ten. Source material: PBMCs. Receptors were obtained from a young woman in good health and CMV-seropositive. Both conserved end residues are part of each CDR3. A D gene is named only where the DNA matches it firmly.

d_call,j_call,v_call,cdr3_aa
.,TRBJ2-2,TRBV7-9,CASNIFNIHQNTGELFF
.,TRBJ1-2,TRBV15,CATSAGAYGYTF
.,TRBJ2-3,TRBV10-1,CASSARGWDTQYF
TRBD1,TRBJ1-1,TRBV7-6,CASSLAGGNTEAFF
.,TRBJ1-1,TRBV5-1,CASSPRLNTEAFF
TRBD2,TRBJ2-7,TRBV5-1,CASSLLAGDEQYF
.,TRBJ1-3,TRBV6-5,CASSWGDGTAGNTIYF
.,TRBJ2-3,TRBV10-3,CAITADTDTQYF
.,TRBJ2-6,TRBV19,CASSPLNAEGANVLTF
TRBD1,TRBJ1-2,TRBV5-5,CASSFYRQGGNYGYTF
.,TRBJ2-5,TRBV27,CASSLDRISAETQYF
.,TRBJ2-5,TRBV2,CASSTLTVQETQYF
.,TRBJ2-2,TRBV5-1,CASSLGGFSLRVTGELFF
.,TRBJ2-2,TRBV4-1,CASSQESTAYTGELFF
.,TRBJ2-5,TRBV7-2,CASRQGGVETQYF
TRBD2,TRBJ2-3,TRBV5-4,CASSLRLAGGTDTQYF
.,TRBJ1-2,TRBV7-2,CASSSVFTGRNGYTF
TRBD1,TRBJ1-2,TRBV11-3,CASSGRSTGIYGYTF
TRBD1,TRBJ1-1,TRBV6-4,CASTQTGGSNTEAFF
TRBD1,TRBJ2-7,TRBV2,CASKWETGLIGQYF